Each of the 30 T cell receptor beta chains below was sequenced from the same sample in a study of T cell changes during pregnancy in multiple sclerosis. The repertoire was sequenced with immunoSEQ multiplex PCR; TCRdb's copy has only in-frame clones and lacks some. Counted here are around 79,000 clones, about 90% occurring once; the ten biggest clones make up around 0.5%. The source was CD4+ T cells from peripheral blood mononuclear cells, collected in the second trimester of pregnancy. The receptors stem from a female donor with multiple sclerosis, enrolled in a pregnancy study.

V is TRBV7-7 and J is TRBJ2-5, with D perhaps TRBD1 (5 bases). Trimming took 6 bases from V and 2 from J, leaving 13 bases between them. The germline V gene encodes CDR1 SSHAT and CDR2 FNYEAQ (reference sequence). There are 14 residues in the CDR3. This CDR3 is CASSPGPIQETQYF. DNA of the CDR3: TGTGCCAGCAGTCCAGGGCCAATTCAAGAGACCCAGTACTTC.

The J gene is TRBJ2-2, the V gene TRBV7-2, with 10 bases aligning to TRBD2. The V segment lost 5 bases and the J segment 5 bases; nucleotides outside the gene matches: 17. This CDR3 comprises 19 residues. Germline values: CDR1 SGHTA, CDR2 FQGNSA. In DNA, the CDR3 is TGTGCCAGCAGCCACCTCGTCGGAGCGGGGGGGCCACGGACCGGGGAGCTGTTTTTT. Residues: CASSHLVGAGGPRTGELFF.

This chain connects TRBV5-1 to TRBJ2-2; 9 bases align to TRBD1. CDR1 SGHRS and CDR2 YFSETQ come from the germline V gene. CDR3 length: 15 amino acids. Germline trimming cut 4 bases from V and 5 bases from J; bases unmatched to any gene: 6. The CDR3 bases are TGCGCCAGCAGCCACGGGACAGGGCTTACCGGGGAGCTGTTTTTT. It specifies CASSHGTGLTGELFF.

The chain carries TRBV5-4 and TRBJ2-2; TRBD2 aligns across 11 bases. Germline CDR1 SGHNT, CDR2 YYREEE (reference sequence). Trimming at V came to 1 base and at J to 1 base, leaving 0 bases not matched to a gene. The CDR3 sequence is 16 residues long. CDR3: CASSLTSGRNTGELFF. CDR3 sequence (DNA): TGTGCCAGCAGCTTGACTAGCGGGAGGAACACCGGGGAGCTGTTTTTT.

This chain links TRBV9 with TRBJ2-5; TRBD1 is a possible D gene (5 bases). This CDR3 spans 15 amino acids. Trimming stripped 0 bases from V and 0 bases from J, with 9 bases between. Germline CDR1 SGDLS, CDR2 YYNGEE. The CDR3 reads CASSVAAGYQETQYF. CDR3 DNA: TGTGCCAGCAGCGTAGCGGCAGGGTACCAAGAGACCCAGTACTTC.

The chain links TRBV11-2 to TRBJ2-5, with 10 positions matching TRBD2. Germline V gene lookup returns CDR1 SGHAT and CDR2 FQNNGV. The CDR3 runs 16 residues. The V and J ends lost 1 base and 5 bases, in that order; junction bases with no gene match: 7. The CDR3 region is CASSLGPASGSETQYF. The CDR3 DNA follows: TGTGCCAGCAGCTTAGGCCCCGCTAGCGGGAGTGAGACCCAGTACTTC.

The chain employs TRBV7-3 and TRBJ2-5; TRBD1 is a possible D gene (7 bases). This CDR3 contains 15 residues. The ends were cut back, 2 bases at V and 1 base at J, with 11 bases in the middle. Germline-derived CDR1 and CDR2 are SGHTA and FQGTGA. In DNA form, the CDR3 reads TGTGCCAGCAGCTTAGGGGGGACAGTCCAAGAGACCCAGTACTTC. This translates into CASSLGGTVQETQYF. The complete variable domain, with remaining parts taken from reference TRBV7-3 and TRBJ2-5, reads GAGVSQTPSNKVTEKGKYVELRCDPISGHTALYWYRQSLGQGPEFLIYFQGTGAADDSGLPNDRFFAVRPEGSVSTLKIQRTERGDSAVYLCASSLGGTVQETQYFGPGTRLLVL.

The gene calls are TRBV19 and TRBJ2-2; 10 bases agree with TRBD2. Unmatched junction bases numbered 5, after V lost 3 bases and J lost 1 base. Germline V gene data show CDR1 as LNHDA and CDR2 as SQIVND (reference sequence). This CDR3 region has 17 residues. CDR3 nucleotide sequence: TGTGCCAGTAGTATCTCGAGGACTAGCGGGAACACCGGGGAGCTGTTTTTT. Its protein product is CASSISRTSGNTGELFF.

This sequence joins TRBV6-1 and TRBJ2-5, with 8 bases lining up with TRBD2. Trimming took 1 base from V and 4 from J; bases not matched to a gene: 5. Germline CDR1 and CDR2: MNHNS and SASEGT. The CDR3 is made up of 15 amino acids. CDR3 sequence reads: CASSEGTGGAETQYF. As DNA, the CDR3 is TGTGCCAGCAGTGAAGGAACGGGGGGGGCAGAGACCCAGTACTTC.

The chain joins TRBV27 to TRBJ2-7, with a tentative D call TRBD1 (6 bases). Germline CDR1 reads MNHEY; CDR2 reads SMNVEV (reference sequence). Trimming took 5 bases from V and 6 from J, leaving 23 bases between them. The CDR3 length is 16 residues. The CDR3: CASSRLTGTLGSEQYF. CDR3 DNA: TGTGCCAGCAGTCGACTGACAGGTACGCTTGGTTCCGAGCAGTACTTC.

This chain uses TRBV14 with TRBJ1-2; unclear D gene. V was pared by 1 base and J by 2 bases, with 5 bases between. Germline V gene lookup returns CDR1 SGHDN and CDR2 FVKESK. The CDR3 totals 13 residues. CDR3 sequence reads: CASSQGQNYGYTF. Here the CDR3 DNA reads TGTGCCAGCAGCCAAGGTCAAAACTATGGCTACACCTTC.

The chain has TRBV5-1 and TRBJ1-2; 7 bases agree with TRBD1. The germline V gene has CDR1 SGHRS and CDR2 YFSETQ. The CDR3 has 12 residues. V trimming: 4 bases; J trimming: 3 bases; junction bases outside the gene matches: 0. The CDR3 spells CASSDRDYGYTF. The CDR3, as DNA: TGCGCCAGCAGCGACAGGGACTATGGCTACACCTTC. Supplemented by reference TRBV5-1 and TRBJ1-2, the full variable domain reads KAGVTQTPRYLIKTRGQQVTLSCSPISGHRSVSWYQQTPGQGLQFLFEYFSETQRNKGNFPGRFSGRQFSNSRSEMNVSTLELGDSALYLCASSDRDYGYTFGSGTRLTVV.

The chain couples TRBV25-1 to TRBJ2-5, with TRBD2 matching 9 bases. The CDR3 has 16 residues. Per germline, CDR1 MGHDK and CDR2 SYGVNS. V was clipped by 2 bases and J by 2 bases; unmatched bases: 6. CDR3 amino acids: CASSEGQAGGQETQYF. CDR3 bases: TGTGCCAGCAGTGAAGGGCAAGCGGGAGGTCAAGAGACCCAGTACTTC.

This chain uses TRBV15 with TRBJ1-3; maybe TRBD1 (5 bases). This CDR3 comprises 16 residues. V lost 1 base and J 0 bases, leaving 10 bases between the germline ends. In germline, CDR1 is LNHNV, CDR2 YYDKDF (reference sequence). The CDR3 loop is CATSRAGGPSGNTIYF. CDR3 in DNA: TGTGCCACCAGCAGAGCCGGGGGTCCCTCTGGAAACACCATATATTTT.

The chain has TRBV19 and TRBJ1-6, with a possible D match to TRBD1 (5 bases). Per germline, CDR1 LNHDA and CDR2 SQIVND (reference sequence). This CDR3 is 17 amino acids long. V lost 1 base, J lost 5 bases, and 15 bases lay in between. CDR3 coding DNA: TGTGCCAGTAGTATAGGGGGCAGGTTCGCGAATAATTCACCCCTCCACTTT. This encodes CASSIGGRFANNSPLHF.

The V and J genes are TRBV18 and TRBJ2-3, with 7 positions matching TRBD1. Per germline, CDR1 KGHSH and CDR2 LQKENI. Losses at the gene ends were 3 bases for V and 2 bases for J; bases not matched to a gene: 8. CDR3 length: 16 residues. The CDR3 spells CASSPGQRSLTDTQYF. CDR3 sequence (DNA): TGTGCCAGCTCACCGGGACAGAGGTCCCTCACAGATACGCAGTATTTT.

This clone was counted only a few times. The chain links TRBV28 to TRBJ1-1; TRBD1 might be the D (6 bases). The CDR3 is made up of 13 amino acids. In germline, CDR1 is MDHEN, CDR2 SYDVKM. Trimming pared 3 bases from V and 4 bases from J, leaving 9 bases between. This CDR3 reads CASSFSGVTEAFF. The CDR3, as DNA: TGTGCCAGCAGTTTTTCAGGGGTCACTGAAGCTTTCTTT.

The chain links TRBV9 to TRBJ2-2; D might be TRBD1 (5 bases). Trimming pared 0 bases from V and 1 base from J, leaving 13 bases between. Germline V CDR1 and CDR2: SGDLS, YYNGEE. The CDR3 has 17 amino acids. The CDR3 nucleotides are TGTGCCAGCAGCGTAGTCGGATGGACAAAGAACACCGGGGAGCTGTTTTTT. This encodes CASSVVGWTKNTGELFF.

The chain links TRBV12-5 to TRBJ2-7, with 11 bases that match TRBD2. The CDR3 contains 16 residues. With 3 bases clipped from V and 5 bases from J, the junction kept 9 bases outside the gene matches. Germline V gives CDR1 LGHNT, CDR2 FRNRAP. Written as DNA, the CDR3 is TGTGCTAGTGGTTTCGGTAGCGGGGGGGCGGGTAACGAGCAGTACTTC. This codes for CASGFGSGGAGNEQYF. Looking up the rest from reference TRBV12-5 and TRBJ2-7 gives the full variable domain: DARVTQTPRHKVTEMGQEVTMRCQPILGHNTVFWYRQTMMQGLELLAYFRNRAPLDDSGMPKDRFSAEMPDATLATLKIQPSEPRDSAVYFCASGFGSGGAGNEQYFGPGTRLTVT.

V gene TRBV7-8 combines with J gene TRBJ1-5; weak D call: TRBD1 (5 bases). CDR1 is SGHVS and CDR2 is FQNEAQ in the germline V gene. This CDR3 contains 13 residues. Trimming removed 5 bases at V and 9 bases at J, with 14 bases between. The CDR3 sequence: CASSPREFGPQHF. For the CDR3, the DNA is TGTGCCAGCAGCCCCAGGGAATTTGGGCCCCAGCATTTT.

The chain joins TRBV5-1 to TRBJ2-3; 8 positions agree with TRBD2. This CDR3 is built from 15 residues. V lost 7 bases and J lost 2; bases outside the gene matches: 9. In germline, CDR1 is SGHRS, CDR2 YFSETQ. CDR3 loop: CASRESGSVTDTQYF. DNA of the CDR3: TGCGCCAGCCGTGAGAGCGGGAGTGTCACAGATACGCAGTATTTT.

The chain carries TRBV15 and TRBJ1-5; D is ambiguous. CDR3 size: 14 residues. V lost 4 bases and J lost 5, with 12 bases in between. Germline V gives CDR1 LNHNV, CDR2 YYDKDF (reference sequence). The CDR3 nucleotides read TGTGCCACCAGCACCCCAAACATCTATCAGCCCCAGCATTTT. Translation gives CATSTPNIYQPQHF.

The V call is TRBV2, the J call TRBJ1-1; D remains unclear. The CDR3 has 13 residues. The germline gives CDR1 SNHLY, CDR2 FYNNEI. Trimming took 7 bases from V and 0 from J, leaving 9 bases between them. The CDR3: CASTARMNTEAFF. In nucleotides, the CDR3 is TGTGCCAGCACGGCCAGGATGAACACTGAAGCTTTCTTT.

The chain has TRBV7-2 and TRBJ1-1; 8 nucleotides match TRBD1. With 4 bases clipped from V and 1 base from J, the junction kept 5 bases outside the gene matches. CDR1 and CDR2 (germline): SGHTA, FQGNSA. CDR3 length: 15 amino acids. DNA for the CDR3: TGTGCCAGCAGCTGGACAGGGACCCCGAACACTGAAGCTTTCTTT. It yields the protein CASSWTGTPNTEAFF.

The CDR3: CASSAPLADTQYF. The CDR3 coding sequence is TGTGCCAGCAGCGCCCCACTAGCCGATACGCAGTATTTT. The chain links TRBV7-3 to TRBJ2-3, with D perhaps matching TRBD2 (6 bases). The CDR3 consists of 13 residues. Trimming shortened V by 5 bases and J by 6 bases, and 12 bases separated the two germline ends. Germline CDR1 and CDR2: SGHTA and FQGTGA.

This clone was recorded once. The J gene is TRBJ1-4, the V gene TRBV2; D gene uncertain. CDR3 size: 12 residues. V lost 7 bases and J lost 8, with 11 bases in between. CDR1 SNHLY and CDR2 FYNNEI come from the germline V gene. The CDR3 nucleotides are TGTGCCAGCAAGCAGGCTGGGGAAAAACTGTTTTTT. It specifies CASKQAGEKLFF.

This sequence joins TRBV19 and TRBJ1-2; TRBD1 matches at 8 bases. Looked up from germline, CDR1 is LNHDA and CDR2 is SQIVND (reference sequence). Trimming at V came to 4 bases and at J to 0 bases, leaving 7 bases not matched to a gene. This CDR3 contains 16 residues. CDR3 sequence: CASSTPGTGSNYGYTF. CDR3 DNA: TGTGCCAGTAGTACCCCCGGGACAGGTTCTAACTATGGCTACACCTTC.

The V gene is TRBV7-9, the J gene TRBJ2-7; the match to TRBD1 covers 9 bases. J lost 1 base, V lost 3 bases, and 1 base had no gene match. CDR1 and CDR2 (germline): SEHNR, FQNEAQ (reference sequence). The CDR3 is 14 residues long. CDR3 nucleotide sequence: TGTGCCAGCAGCTTCGGGACAGGGTCCTACGAGCAGTACTTC. Residues: CASSFGTGSYEQYF.

The chain has TRBV13 and TRBJ2-3, with 7 bases matching TRBD2. V lost 3 bases, J lost 0 bases, and 3 bases stayed unmatched. CDR1 PRHDT and CDR2 FYEKMQ come from the germline V gene (reference sequence). CDR3 length: 15 amino acids. The CDR3 sequence: CASSLASGSTDTQYF. The CDR3 DNA reads TGTGCCAGCAGCTTGGCTAGCGGAAGCACAGATACGCAGTATTTT.

The chain uses TRBV19 and TRBJ2-7, with D possibly matching TRBD1 (5 bases). This CDR3 is built from 15 residues. Germline CDR1 and CDR2: LNHDA and SQIVND (reference sequence). Between the trimmed V and J ends, which lost 3 bases and 0 bases, there was a span of 12 bases. The CDR3 is CASSMGLGVSYEQYF. The CDR3 DNA follows: TGTGCCAGTAGTATGGGTCTAGGGGTCTCCTACGAGCAGTACTTC.